This entry describes one T cell receptor beta chain. The target antigen is unknown. These data are taken from a study of cytomegalovirus exposure and HLA in healthy donors. Findings of the study overall: About 87% or about 30% of the time was how often most TCR beta V segments were productive, according to an earlier analysis. Reports indicate that TCR beta sequences accurately predicted the HLA-A and HLA-B alleles of most subjects. One variant, a missense change in DCLRE1C, was linked in a later analysis to TCR beta V- and J-gene trimming.

The PCR made use of 60 Vbeta and 13 Jbeta primers. Clones were sequenced by immunoSEQ multiplex PCR, and TCRdb holds only the in-frame ones, with some missing. This table holds 200,000 to 250,000 clones. Material: PBMCs. The receptor was isolated from a woman between 25 and 40 years old in good health and CMV-seropositive.

The CDR3 nucleotides read TGTGCCAGCAGCTTCAGACTAGCGGGACCCTACGAGCAGTACTTC. Protein product: CASSFRLAGPYEQYF. The rearrangement joins TRBV7-2 to TRBJ2-7; 11 nucleotides line up with TRBD2. Germline trimming cut 3 bases from V and 2 bases from J; bases unmatched to any gene: 3. Germline values: CDR1 SGHTA, CDR2 FQGNSA. The CDR3 runs 15 residues.